The clone carrying this T cell receptor (beta chain) is large within its sample. Its antigen is as yet unknown. The junction had 15 bases not matched to a gene; V was cut back by 6 bases and J by 10 bases. CDR1 MNHNY and CDR2 SVGAGI come from the germline V gene (reference sequence). CDR3 length: 15 residues. This sample's RNA came from whole unsorted tissue. This non-tumor lung sample came from over 3 cm beyond the tumor edge. Between August and November 2014, newly diagnosed, chemotherapy-naive lung cancer patients underwent thoracic surgery in China. This entry is derived from a study of tumor and adjacent non-tumor tissue in lung cancer. Study overall: Each sample yielded roughly 4 million productive TCRbeta reads on average. Overall study findings and caveats: Significantly higher TCR diversity was found in tumor than normal lung. Tumor TCR diversity, when higher, was linked to shorter survival.

TCRbeta libraries were built with three rounds of nested PCR, modified from ARM-PCR. TCRdb used MiXCR to reprocess the multiplex PCR reads, holding one entry per CDR3 protein. The sample includes about 43,000 distinct CDR3 sequences, less than 65% of them seen just once. The specimen was distant non-tumor lung tissue. The receptor was isolated from a man aged 50 or older with non-small cell lung cancer. The rearrangement links TRBV6-6 to TRBJ2-1; 7 nucleotides align to TRBD2. In nucleotides, the CDR3 is TGTGCCAGCAGCACGAAGTTTGGGGGGGGTAACGAGCAGTTCTTC. Translating it yields CASSTKFGGGNEQFF.